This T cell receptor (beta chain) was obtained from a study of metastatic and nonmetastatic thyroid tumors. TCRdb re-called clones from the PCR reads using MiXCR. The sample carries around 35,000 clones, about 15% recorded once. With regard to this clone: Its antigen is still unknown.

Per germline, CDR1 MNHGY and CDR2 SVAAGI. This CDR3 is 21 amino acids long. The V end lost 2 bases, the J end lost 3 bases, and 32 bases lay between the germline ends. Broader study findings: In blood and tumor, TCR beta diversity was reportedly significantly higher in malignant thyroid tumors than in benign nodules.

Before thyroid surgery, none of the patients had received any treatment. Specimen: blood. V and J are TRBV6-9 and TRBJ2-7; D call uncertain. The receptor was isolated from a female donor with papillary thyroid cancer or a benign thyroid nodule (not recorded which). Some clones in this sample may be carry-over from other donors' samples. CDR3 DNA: TGTGCCAGCAGTTATCAATCGGGCACGGTGGCAGTTACTTACAACATCTACGAGCAGTACTTC. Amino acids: CASSYQSGTVAVTYNIYEQYF.